These 28 T cell receptor beta chains were all obtained from the same sample, sequenced in a study of shared clonotypes between healthy human individuals. Repertoires were generated with immunoSEQ multiplex PCR, while TCRdb's copy carries only in-frame clones and drops some. The table includes hundreds of thousands of clones, around three quarters detected once. The sample taken for sequencing was PBMCs. Receptors were obtained from a woman in her forties in good health. Some clones in this sample may be carry-over from other donors' samples.

The sample holds a few counts of this clone. The V gene is TRBV5-4, the J gene TRBJ2-2, with TRBD2 identical over 14 bases. Germline CDR1 and CDR2: SGHNT and YYREEE (reference sequence). This CDR3 spans 16 amino acids. The junction had 8 bases not matched to a gene; V was cut back by 6 bases and J by 7 bases. CDR3 in DNA: TGTGCCAGCACCGTTAAGGGACTAGCGGGAGTCGGGGAGCTGTTTTTT. This encodes CASTVKGLAGVGELFF. The whole variable domain, filled in from reference TRBV5-4 and TRBJ2-2, reads ETGVTQSPTHLIKTRGQQVTLRCSSQSGHNTVSWYQQALGQGPQFIFQYYREEENGRGNFPPRFSGLQFPNYSSELNVNALELDDSALYLCASTVKGLAGVGELFFGEGSRLTVL.

The chain has TRBV29-1 and TRBJ2-3, with 8 bases lining up with TRBD2. CDR1 is SQVTM, CDR2 ANQGSEA, per germline. The CDR3 has 14 residues. Losses at the gene ends were 6 bases for V and 3 bases for J; bases not matched to a gene: 8. DNA for the CDR3: TGCAGCGTATGGGGGGGCGGGAGGACAGATACGCAGTATTTT. Protein product: CSVWGGGRTDTQYF.

The CDR3 coding sequence is TGCGCCAGCAGCTTGTCGTCGGGAGGGCCCCACGAGCAGTACTTC. This codes for CASSLSSGGPHEQYF. The rearrangement links TRBV5-1 to TRBJ2-5; 8 bases map to TRBD2. TRBJ2-7 matches the DNA end more closely, so the J call is doubtful. The CDR3 is 15 amino acids. The germline V gene has CDR1 SGHRS and CDR2 YFSETQ.

The V call is TRBV6-5, the J call TRBJ2-1, with 11 bases aligning to TRBD2. Trimming took 5 bases from V and 8 from J; bases not matched to a gene: 5. The CDR3 spans 14 residues. Germline lookup yields CDR1 MNHEY and CDR2 SVGAGI. The CDR3: CASSRLAGIHEQFF. CDR3 DNA: TGTGCCAGCAGTCGACTAGCGGGAATTCATGAGCAGTTCTTC.

In DNA form, the CDR3 reads TGCGCCAGCAGCTTGTGGGTGGATGATGAAAAACTGTTTTTT. Translated, it gives CASSLWVDDEKLFF. The chain employs TRBV5-1 and TRBJ1-4, with D uncertain. Trimming left V 1 base short and J 6 bases short, with 10 bases between. CDR1 and CDR2 from the germline V gene are SGHRS and YFSETQ. The CDR3 runs 14 residues.

The chain uses TRBV6-5 and TRBJ2-2; D unclear. This CDR3 has 14 residues. V was clipped by 6 bases and J by 0 bases, with 8 bases between them. The germline gives CDR1 MNHEY, CDR2 SVGAGI. CDR3 nucleotides: TGTGCCAGCAGGGCCCTAGCGAACACCGGGGAGCTGTTTTTT. Its translation is CASRALANTGELFF.

The gene calls are TRBV7-3 and TRBJ2-1; D not certain. This CDR3 contains 15 residues. Germline assignment: CDR1 SGHTA and CDR2 FQGTGA. V lost 3 bases, J lost 4 bases, and 13 bases lay in between. CDR3 residues: CASSLGVFGYNEQFF. The CDR3 DNA reads TGTGCCAGCAGCTTGGGTGTTTTTGGGTACAATGAGCAGTTCTTC.

This sequence joins TRBV2 and TRBJ2-1; no definite D call. Germline V CDR1 and CDR2: SNHLY, FYNNEI. Trimming shortened V by 6 bases and J by 1 base, and 4 bases separated the two germline ends. The CDR3 extends over 12 amino acids. CDR3 sequence (DNA): TGTGCCAGCAGGTCATCCTACAATGAGCAGTTCTTC. It translates to CASRSSYNEQFF.

The chain uses TRBV6-1 and TRBJ2-5; D is ambiguous. This CDR3 has 14 residues. Germline CDR1 and CDR2: MNHNS and SASEGT. Trimming removed 3 bases from V and 5 bases from J, with 13 bases in between. The CDR3 region is CASSEVGLPETQYF. DNA for the CDR3: TGTGCCAGCAGTGAGGTGGGTCTCCCGGAGACCCAGTACTTC.

As concerns this clone: This sequence may be a read error, since a much larger clone differs from it by one base. This rearrangement joins TRBV7-9 to TRBJ1-2, with D perhaps TRBD1 (6 bases). Germline V gene sequence: CDR1 SEHNR, CDR2 FQNEAQ (reference sequence). This CDR3 is 14 amino acids long. The CDR3 coding sequence is TGTGCCAGCAGCTTAGCGCTGGCAGGGGATGGCTACGCCTTC. Protein: CASSLALAGDGYAF.

The chain has TRBV29-1 and TRBJ2-1; D is unresolved. This CDR3 is 14 amino acids long. V dropped 4 bases and J dropped 6 bases, with 16 bases sitting between them. CDR1 and CDR2 from the germline V gene are SQVTM and ANQGSEA. The CDR3 protein is CSVGTVLAGNEQFF. The CDR3 DNA reads TGCAGCGTTGGCACAGTTCTGGCCGGCAATGAGCAGTTCTTC.

The chain is built from TRBV28 and TRBJ2-5; D uncertain. The V end lost 1 base, the J end lost 3 bases, and 3 bases lay between the germline ends. CDR3 size: 12 residues. Looked up from germline, CDR1 is MDHEN and CDR2 is SYDVKM. The CDR3 spells CASSLYKETQYF. DNA of the CDR3: TGTGCCAGCAGTTTATACAAAGAGACCCAGTACTTC.

This rearrangement joins TRBV5-4 to TRBJ1-1; the match to TRBD1 covers 9 bases. The CDR3 runs 14 residues. The V and J ends lost 4 bases and 4 bases, in that order; junction bases with no gene match: 5. CDR1 is SGHNT, CDR2 YYREEE, per germline (reference sequence). The CDR3 sequence: CASSDGQGFTEAFF. As DNA, the CDR3 is TGTGCCAGCAGCGACGGACAGGGGTTCACTGAAGCTTTCTTT.

The rearrangement links TRBV6-5 to TRBJ2-4; 7 positions agree with TRBD2. The CDR3 is made up of 15 amino acids. Trimming took 2 bases from V and 4 from J; bases not matched to a gene: 5. Germline V lookup: CDR1 MNHEY, CDR2 SVGAGI. The CDR3 nucleotides are TGTGCCAGCAGTTACCGGCGGGAGAAGAAAAACATTCAGTACTTC. This encodes CASSYRREKKNIQYF.

This chain links TRBV15 with TRBJ2-1; 8 nucleotides agree with TRBD2. The CDR3 is 15 residues long. With V trimmed by 2 bases and J by 0 bases, 0 bases remained unmatched. CDR1 is LNHNV, CDR2 YYDKDF, per germline (reference sequence). The CDR3 DNA reads TGTGCCACCAGCAGACTAGCGGGCTCCTACAATGAGCAGTTCTTC. Its translation is CATSRLAGSYNEQFF.

The genes are TRBV18 and TRBJ2-7; 8 nucleotides agree with TRBD2. The CDR3 totals 14 residues. CDR1 and CDR2 from the germline V gene are KGHSH and LQKENI. V was clipped by 2 bases and J by 5 bases; unmatched bases: 5. The CDR3 sequence: CASSPSGSQNEQYF. The CDR3 DNA is TGTGCCAGCTCACCAAGCGGGAGTCAGAACGAGCAGTACTTC.

V and J are TRBV25-1 and TRBJ2-7; 7 nucleotides match TRBD2. The CDR3 loop spans 13 amino acids. CDR1 and CDR2 (germline): MGHDK, SYGVNS. With 5 bases clipped from V and 2 bases from J, the junction kept 3 bases outside the gene matches. The CDR3, as DNA: TGTGCCAGCAGTCGGGAGGCACCCTACGAGCAGTACTTC. Protein product: CASSREAPYEQYF.

This chain connects TRBV12-5 to TRBJ2-2, with unresolved D. This CDR3 is built from 12 residues. Germline CDR1 and CDR2: LGHNT and FRNRAP. V dropped 3 bases and J dropped 11 bases, with 10 bases sitting between them. The CDR3 DNA reads as TGTGCTAGTGGTTTCAGCCCCGAAGAGCTGTTTTTT. Protein product: CASGFSPEELFF.

V and J are TRBV10-3 and TRBJ2-2; D might be TRBD1 (6 bases). Per the germline V gene, CDR1 is ENHRY and CDR2 is SYGVKD. The CDR3 is 13 amino acids. Trimming shortened V by 6 bases and J by 5 bases, and 10 bases separated the two germline ends. CDR3 loop: CAIRPQGTGELFF. The CDR3 coding sequence is TGTGCCATCAGGCCACAGGGAACCGGGGAGCTGTTTTTT.

This clone was detected only a few times. This rearrangement joins TRBV27 to TRBJ1-5; TRBD1 matches 9 bases. This CDR3 is 17 amino acids long. The V gene's germline CDR1 is MNHEY and CDR2 SMNVEV (reference sequence). Trimming removed 4 bases from V and 4 bases from J; junction bases left unmatched: 11. Written as DNA, the CDR3 is TGTGCCAGCAGTTCCTTCGGGACAGGGCGATTAAATCAGCCCCAGCATTTT. Encoded protein: CASSSFGTGRLNQPQHF.

This clone has only a few counts. The chain combines TRBV6-1 with TRBJ2-7, with 7 bases fitting TRBD1. CDR3 length: 15 residues. With V trimmed by 1 base and J by 4 bases, 7 bases remained unmatched. Per germline, CDR1 MNHNS and CDR2 SASEGT. The CDR3, as DNA: TGTGCCAGCAGTGAAGTAGGGACAGCCGATTACGAGCAGTACTTC. Protein sequence: CASSEVGTADYEQYF.

The rearrangement joins TRBV28 to TRBJ1-2, with D uncertain. Trimming removed 7 bases from V and 8 bases from J, with 17 bases in between. Per germline, CDR1 MDHEN and CDR2 SYDVKM. This CDR3 has 13 residues. The CDR3: CASTLTQPGGYTF. As DNA, the CDR3 is TGTGCCAGCACCTTAACACAGCCTGGGGGCTACACCTTC.

The rearrangement joins TRBV19 to TRBJ1-3; D unclear. CDR1 LNHDA and CDR2 SQIVND come from the germline V gene (reference sequence). Trimming cost V 5 bases and J 2 bases, with 4 bases left between them. This CDR3 comprises 12 residues. The CDR3 DNA sequence: TGTGCCAGTAGTGTTCCTGGAAACACCATATATTTT. Translation gives CASSVPGNTIYF.

CDR3 in DNA: TGCAGCGTACGGGTAGTTGACGAGCAGTACTTC. Translating it yields CSVRVVDEQYF. This sequence joins TRBV29-1 and TRBJ2-7, with D hard to call. Looked up from germline, CDR1 is SQVTM and CDR2 is ANQGSEA. This CDR3 is built from 11 residues. V lost 6 bases to trimming and J lost 5 bases, with 11 bases between them.

This clone was recorded once. V and J are TRBV11-2 and TRBJ2-5; D gene uncertain. V was pared by 6 bases and J by 0 bases, with 23 bases between. The germline gives CDR1 SGHAT, CDR2 FQNNGV. This CDR3 region has 18 residues. For the CDR3, the DNA is TGTGCCAGCAGAAAACCCGGACGCCGCGTGGGAAACCAAGAGACCCAGTACTTC. It encodes CASRKPGRRVGNQETQYF.

The rearrangement joins TRBV4-2 to TRBJ2-2; TRBD2 matches at 9 bases. V lost 4 bases, J lost 5 bases, and 11 bases stayed unmatched. This CDR3 is built from 17 residues. The V gene's germline CDR1 is LGHNA and CDR2 YNFKEQ. The CDR3 coding sequence is TGTGCCAGCAGCCGAAACCCCCTAGCGGGAAATACCGGGGAGCTGTTTTTT. Protein sequence: CASSRNPLAGNTGELFF.

This clone has only a few counts. CDR3 nucleotides: TGTGCCAGCAGAGGCTCACCCGGACAGGGGGGCGATACGCAGTATTTT. Protein sequence: CASRGSPGQGGDTQYF. This chain links TRBV5-4 with TRBJ2-3; TRBD1 matches 10 bases. V was pared by 5 bases and J by 6 bases, with 12 bases of the junction left unmatched. This CDR3 is 16 amino acids long. The germline CDR1 and CDR2 sequences are SGHNT and YYREEE (reference sequence).

Concerning this clone: This likely traces to a read error, being one base from a far larger clone. Since no conserved phenylalanine or tryptophan closes the CDR3, a read error is the likely cause. The chain joins TRBV13 to TRBJ1-1; tentatively, D is TRBD1 (5 bases). The germline V and J ends were trimmed by 0 bases and 4 bases, with 9 bases remaining between them. This CDR3 contains 14 residues. Germline lookup yields CDR1 PRHDT and CDR2 FYEKMQ (reference sequence). CDR3 coding DNA: TGTGCCAGCAGCTTAGGCAGGGCTGGCACTGAAGCTTTCTCT. Translating gives CASSLGRAGTEAFS.